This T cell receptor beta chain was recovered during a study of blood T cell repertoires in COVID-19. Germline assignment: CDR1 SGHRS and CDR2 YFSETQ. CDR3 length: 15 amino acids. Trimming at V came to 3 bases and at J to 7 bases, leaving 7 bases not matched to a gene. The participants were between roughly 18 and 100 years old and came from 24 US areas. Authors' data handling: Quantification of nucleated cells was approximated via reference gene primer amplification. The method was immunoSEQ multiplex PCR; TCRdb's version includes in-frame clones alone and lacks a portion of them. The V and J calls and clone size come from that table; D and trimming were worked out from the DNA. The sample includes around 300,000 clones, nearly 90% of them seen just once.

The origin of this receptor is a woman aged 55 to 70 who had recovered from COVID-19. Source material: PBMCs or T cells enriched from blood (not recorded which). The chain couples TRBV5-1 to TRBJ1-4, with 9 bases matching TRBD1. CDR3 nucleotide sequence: TGCGCCAGCAGCTCCGGACAGGGGAGTTTTGAAAAACTGTTTTTT. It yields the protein CASSSGQGSFEKLFF.